Included here is one T cell receptor beta chain sequence, with context. Antigen: not known. The input for sorted-subset replicate PCRs was approximately 210 ng DNA, around 27,000 T cell genomes. Original processing notes: ImmunoSEQ yielded junction-only sequences lacking quality scores, so filtering differed. Here immunoSEQ multiplex PCR was the method, and the copy in TCRdb shows in-frame clones only, minus some. V and J calls and clone size come straight from that table; D and trimming were deduced from the DNA. Here the sample spans roughly 890,000 clones, 92% being singletons. The ends were cut back, 5 bases at V and 6 bases at J, with 20 bases in the middle. In germline, CDR1 is SEHNR, CDR2 FQNEAQ (reference sequence). The CDR3 has 15 amino acids. This record comes from a study of shared clonotypes between healthy human individuals. Study-wide findings and caveats: Depth was large, yet rarefaction showed that sorted-subset sequencing was incomplete.

CD45RO negativity and positive selection for CCR7 defined naive CD8 cells, a population that excluded terminally differentiated effector memory CD45RA+ cells. The sequence was collected from a young man in good health. The sequencing sample was made of naive CD8+ T cells sorted from blood. This chain connects TRBV7-9 to TRBJ2-7, with D perhaps given as TRBD1 or TRBD2 (5 bases each). In nucleotides, the CDR3 is TGTGCCAGCAGCCACCCCGGGACCTCGCTGGTCGAGCAGTACTTC. This translates into CASSHPGTSLVEQYF. The full variable domain, rest sourced from reference TRBV7-9 and TRBJ2-7, is DTGVSQNPRHKITKRGQNVTFRCDPISEHNRLYWYRQTLGQGPEFLTYFQNEAQLEKSRLLSDRFSAERPKGSFSTLEIQRTEQGDSAMYLCASSHPGTSLVEQYFGPGTRLTVT.